Listed below are T cell receptor beta chains from one sample, sequenced in a study of breast tumors, draining lymph nodes, adjacent tissues. One entry per CDR3 protein, called by TCRdb with MiXCR from the multiplex PCR reads. The sample lists more than 200,000 distinct CDR3 sequences, less than 40% occurring once. What was sequenced was axillary lymph node tissue. These receptor sequences come from a female donor with breast cancer. Some clones in this sample may be carry-over from other donors' samples. Each CDR3 is given with its conserved first and last residue. D genes are given only for firm matches. Clone size is stated in some rows and not others, as once, few, many or a class when expanded.

CDR3 DNA: TGTGCCAGCAGCGGCTGGGGGCTGAAAGAAGCTTTCTTT
CDR3 protein: CASSGWGLKEAFF
V gene: TRBV28
J gene: TRBJ1-1
CDR3 length: 13
D gene: .
clone size: .

CDR3 DNA: TGTGCCAGCAGCCATTGGGAGGGGAGGAGCACTGAAGCTTTCTTT
CDR3 protein: CASSHWEGRSTEAFF
V gene: TRBV3-1
J gene: TRBJ1-1
CDR3 length: 15
D gene: .
clone size: few

CDR3 DNA: TGTGCCAGCAAGAATATTTACGAGCAGTACTTC
CDR3 protein: CASKNIYEQYF
V gene: TRBV6-1
J gene: TRBJ2-7
CDR3 length: 11
D gene: .
clone size: many

CDR3 DNA: TGCGCCAGCAGCTTGGCGGTGCGGGATAGCACAGATACGCAGTATTTT
CDR3 protein: CASSLAVRDSTDTQYF
V gene: TRBV5-1
J gene: TRBJ2-3
CDR3 length: 16
D gene: .
clone size: many

CDR3 DNA: TGTGCCAGCAGCTTACAACCACCCTCTCAACTGAACACTGAAGCTTTCTTT
CDR3 protein: CASSLQPPSQLNTEAFF
V gene: TRBV7-3
J gene: TRBJ1-1
CDR3 length: 17
D gene: .
clone size: few

CDR3 DNA: TGTGCCAGCAGCGTAGATCCTAGCGGGAGCACAGATACGCAGTATTTT
CDR3 protein: CASSVDPSGSTDTQYF
V gene: TRBV9
J gene: TRBJ2-3
CDR3 length: 16
D gene: TRBD2
clone size: .

CDR3 DNA: TGTGCCAGCAGCGTACGGACAGGGGATGTGGAGCAGTACTTC
CDR3 protein: CASSVRTGDVEQYF
V gene: TRBV9
J gene: TRBJ2-7
CDR3 length: 14
D gene: TRBD1
clone size: many

CDR3 DNA: TGCAGCGTTGAAGATCCACCAGGCACCGGGGAGCTGTTTTTT
CDR3 protein: CSVEDPPGTGELFF
V gene: TRBV29-1
J gene: TRBJ2-2
CDR3 length: 14
D gene: .
clone size: .

CDR3 DNA: TGCAGTGCCACCCCCTTCTCCGGAATTAATGAAAAACTGTTTTTT
CDR3 protein: CSATPFSGINEKLFF
V gene: TRBV20-1
J gene: TRBJ1-4
CDR3 length: 15
D gene: .
clone size: many

CDR3 DNA: TGTGCCAGCAGTGTACAGGGGGCTACCTATGGCTACACCTTC
CDR3 protein: CASSVQGATYGYTF
V gene: TRBV6-1
J gene: TRBJ1-2
CDR3 length: 14
D gene: TRBD1
clone size: .

CDR3 DNA: TGTGCCAGCAGTGAAGGCGCTAGCGGGATCTACGAGCAGTACTTC
CDR3 protein: CASSEGASGIYEQYF
V gene: TRBV25-1
J gene: TRBJ2-7
CDR3 length: 15
D gene: TRBD2
clone size: once

CDR3 DNA: TGTGCCAGCAGTGCGGACAGGGACTTCTATGGCTACACCTTC
CDR3 protein: CASSADRDFYGYTF
V gene: TRBV2
J gene: TRBJ1-2
CDR3 length: 14
D gene: TRBD1
clone size: many

CDR3 DNA: TGTGCCACCAGTGATCGCGGGACATTCTCCTACAATGAGCAGTTCTTC
CDR3 protein: CATSDRGTFSYNEQFF
V gene: TRBV24-1
J gene: TRBJ2-1
CDR3 length: 16
D gene: .
clone size: many

CDR3 DNA: TGCGCCAGCAGTCAGACTAGTTTAGTCGAGACCCAGTACTTC
CDR3 protein: CASSQTSLVETQYF
V gene: TRBV5-1
J gene: TRBJ2-5
CDR3 length: 14
D gene: .
clone size: many

CDR3 DNA: TGTGCCAGCTCTCCCACCCCAACTGGCAGGGATACGCAGTATTTT
CDR3 protein: CASSPTPTGRDTQYF
V gene: TRBV9
J gene: TRBJ2-3
CDR3 length: 15
D gene: .
clone size: many

CDR3 DNA: TGTGCCAGTAGTGAGGGAGGAACAGATACGCAGTATTTT
CDR3 protein: CASSEGGTDTQYF
V gene: TRBV19
J gene: TRBJ2-3
CDR3 length: 13
D gene: .
clone size: many

CDR3 DNA: TGTGCCAGCAGTGACAGTGAGGAGACCCAGTACTTC
CDR3 protein: CASSDSEETQYF
V gene: TRBV6-4
J gene: TRBJ2-5
CDR3 length: 12
D gene: .
clone size: many

CDR3 DNA: TGTGCCAGCAGCTTAAACCCCGGACAGACCTACGAGCAGTACTTC
CDR3 protein: CASSLNPGQTYEQYF
V gene: TRBV7-6
J gene: TRBJ2-7
CDR3 length: 15
D gene: .
clone size: many

CDR3 DNA: TGTGCCAGCAGCAGGGGCCCCCTCGACGCGGGGGAGCAGCACTTC
CDR3 protein: CASSRGPLDAGEQHF
V gene: TRBV7-9
J gene: TRBJ2-7
CDR3 length: 15
D gene: TRBD2
clone size: .

CDR3 DNA: TGTGCCAGCAGCGAGGGGCTAGCGGAACCAACCGAGACCCAGTACTTC
CDR3 protein: CASSEGLAEPTETQYF
V gene: TRBV9
J gene: TRBJ2-5
CDR3 length: 16
D gene: TRBD2
clone size: many

CDR3 DNA: TGTGCCAGCAGCCCCACCCGACTAGCGGGGAACACCGGGGAGCTGTTTTTT
CDR3 protein: CASSPTRLAGNTGELFF
V gene: TRBV7-9
J gene: TRBJ2-2
CDR3 length: 17
D gene: TRBD2
clone size: .

CDR3 DNA: TGTGCCAGTTCCTCTGGGGGGGAAGGTGGCTACACCTTC
CDR3 protein: CASSSGGEGGYTF
V gene: TRBV6-1
J gene: TRBJ1-2
CDR3 length: 13
D gene: .
clone size: many

CDR3 DNA: TGTGCCAGCAGTGGATCAGGGGCTCCCTACTACGAGCAGTACTTC
CDR3 protein: CASSGSGAPYYEQYF
V gene: TRBV2
J gene: TRBJ2-7
CDR3 length: 15
D gene: .
clone size: many

CDR3 DNA: TGTGCCAGCAGCACCGGTCAGGGATCTTCACCCCTCCACTTT
CDR3 protein: CASSTGQGSSPLHF
V gene: TRBV14
J gene: TRBJ1-6
CDR3 length: 14
D gene: .
clone size: many

CDR3 DNA: TGTGCCAGCAGCTTTAGGGGTGAAGCTTTCTTT
CDR3 protein: CASSFRGEAFF
V gene: TRBV5-8
J gene: TRBJ1-1
CDR3 length: 11
D gene: .
clone size: many

CDR3 DNA: TGCAGCGTTATGGGACTTCCCTTCTCGGTCGATACGCAGTATTTT
CDR3 protein: CSVMGLPFSVDTQYF
V gene: TRBV29-1
J gene: TRBJ2-3
CDR3 length: 15
D gene: .
clone size: many

CDR3 DNA: TGTGCCAGCGCTATCGGGAGAGGGGGGTACAATAATTCACCCCTCCACTTT
CDR3 protein: CASAIGRGGYNNSPLHF
V gene: TRBV7-3
J gene: TRBJ1-6
CDR3 length: 17
D gene: .
clone size: once

CDR3 DNA: TGTGCCAGCAGCTTAGGACTAGCGGGCTCCTACAATGAGCAGTTCTTC
CDR3 protein: CASSLGLAGSYNEQFF
V gene: TRBV5-6
J gene: TRBJ2-1
CDR3 length: 16
D gene: TRBD2
clone size: few

CDR3 DNA: TGTGCCAGCAGCCAAGGAACCCTTCTTCTGAAAGGAGCCGAGCAGTACTTC
CDR3 protein: CASSQGTLLLKGAEQYF
V gene: TRBV14
J gene: TRBJ2-7
CDR3 length: 17
D gene: .
clone size: many

CDR3 DNA: TGTGCCAGCAGTGCCGGGGGACAGATGCTTAATAGCAATCAGCCCCAGCATTTT
CDR3 protein: CASSAGGQMLNSNQPQHF
V gene: TRBV2
J gene: TRBJ1-5
CDR3 length: 18
D gene: TRBD1
clone size: .

CDR3 DNA: TGTGCCACAGAAGCGGCTTCCATTTCCTACGAGCAGTACTTC
CDR3 protein: CATEAASISYEQYF
V gene: TRBV28
J gene: TRBJ2-7
CDR3 length: 14
D gene: .
clone size: many

CDR3 DNA: TGCGCCAGCAGCTTGGGTCGAGCGGTAGATACGCAGTATTTT
CDR3 protein: CASSLGRAVDTQYF
V gene: TRBV5-1
J gene: TRBJ2-3
CDR3 length: 14
D gene: .
clone size: many

CDR3 DNA: TGTGCCAGCAGGGCCTCCGGGACTAGCCGCTCCTACGAGCAGTACTTC
CDR3 protein: CASRASGTSRSYEQYF
V gene: TRBV12-3/TRBV12-4
J gene: TRBJ2-7
CDR3 length: 16
D gene: TRBD2
clone size: many

CDR3 DNA: TGTGCCAGCACCATTAGGGGCGGGTCTAGCACAGATACGCAGTATTTT
CDR3 protein: CASTIRGGSSTDTQYF
V gene: TRBV13
J gene: TRBJ2-3
CDR3 length: 16
D gene: .
clone size: many

CDR3 DNA: TGTGCCAGCAGCTTAAGAGACAGGGCCAACGAGCAGTACTTC
CDR3 protein: CASSLRDRANEQYF
V gene: TRBV11-1
J gene: TRBJ2-7
CDR3 length: 14
D gene: TRBD1
clone size: .